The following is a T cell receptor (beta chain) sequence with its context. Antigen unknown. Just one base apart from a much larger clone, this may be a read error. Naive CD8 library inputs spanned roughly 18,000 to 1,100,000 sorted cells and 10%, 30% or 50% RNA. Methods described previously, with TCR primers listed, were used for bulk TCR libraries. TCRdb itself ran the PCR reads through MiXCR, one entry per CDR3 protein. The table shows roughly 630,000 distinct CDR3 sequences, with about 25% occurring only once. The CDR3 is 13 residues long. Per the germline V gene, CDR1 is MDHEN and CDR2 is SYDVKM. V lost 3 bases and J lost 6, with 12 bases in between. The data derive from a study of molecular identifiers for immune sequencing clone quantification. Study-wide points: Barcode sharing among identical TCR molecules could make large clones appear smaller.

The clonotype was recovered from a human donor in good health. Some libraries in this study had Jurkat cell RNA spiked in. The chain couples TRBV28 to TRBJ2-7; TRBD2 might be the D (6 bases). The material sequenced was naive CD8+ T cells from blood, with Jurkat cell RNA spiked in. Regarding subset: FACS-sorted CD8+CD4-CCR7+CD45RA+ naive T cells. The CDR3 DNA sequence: TGTGCCAGCAGTTTTGGCGGGGCCTTCGAGCAGTACTTC. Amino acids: CASSFGGAFEQYF.